The rows below give T cell receptor beta chains drawn from one sample of a study of cytomegalovirus exposure and HLA in healthy donors. Data came from immunoSEQ multiplex PCR; TCRdb stores just in-frame clones and leaves some out. The sample has 150,000 to 200,000 clones; roughly four fifths are singletons. Specimen: PBMCs. Receptors were obtained from a man in his forties in good health and CMV-seropositive. Each CDR3 is given with its conserved first and last residue. A D gene is named only where the DNA matches it firmly. Expanded clones get a size class; other rows say once, few or many, or leave the size out.

d_gene | j_gene | abundance | v_gene | CDR3aa | CDR3nt
TRBD2 | TRBJ2-2 | once | TRBV28 | CASSQRGGTMSGELFF | TGTGCCAGCAGTCAGCGGGGGGGGACCATGAGCGGGGAGCTGTTTTTT
NA | TRBJ2-7 | NA | TRBV2 | CASSEGPSYEQYF | TGTGCCAGCAGTGAGGGGCCTTCCTACGAGCAGTACTTC
TRBD1 | TRBJ2-7 | NA | TRBV6-1 | CASSERDRGNEQYF | TGTGCCAGCAGTGAAAGGGACAGAGGGAACGAGCAGTACTTC
TRBD2 | TRBJ2-3 | NA | TRBV7-2 | CASSAQLAGVADTQYF | TGTGCCAGCAGCGCCCAGCTAGCGGGAGTGGCAGATACGCAGTATTTT
TRBD2 | TRBJ2-2 | NA | TRBV7-3 | CASSLWASGGANTGELFF | TGTGCCAGCAGCTTATGGGCTAGCGGGGGGGCCAACACCGGGGAGCTGTTTTTT
NA | TRBJ2-7 | NA | TRBV21-1 | CASSMPPGQGAYEQYF | TGTGCCAGCAGCATGCCTCCGGGACAGGGAGCCTACGAGCAGTACTTC
TRBD1 | TRBJ1-1 | NA | TRBV4-1 | CASSQAGTAEAFF | TGTGCCAGCAGCCAAGCGGGGACAGCTGAAGCTTTCTTT
NA | TRBJ2-7 | NA | TRBV19 | CASKSRGSYEQYF | TGTGCCAGTAAGTCACGGGGGTCCTACGAGCAGTACTTC
TRBD1 | TRBJ1-1 | once | TRBV10-2 | CASSEPGQGEAEAFF | TGCGCCAGCAGTGAGCCCGGACAGGGGGAGGCTGAAGCTTTCTTT
NA | TRBJ2-7 | NA | TRBV29-1 | CSAGQTSGDEQYF | TGCAGCGCCGGACAGACTTCTGGCGACGAGCAGTACTTC
TRBD2 | TRBJ2-3 | NA | TRBV15 | CATSRDFLSGLAHIQRDTQYF | TGTGCCACCAGCAGAGATTTCCTTTCTGGACTAGCCCATATCCAGCGAGATACGCAGTATTTT
TRBD1 | TRBJ2-7 | few | TRBV7-9 | CASSTGAYEQYF | TGTGCCAGCAGCACAGGGGCCTACGAGCAGTACTTC
NA | TRBJ1-5 | NA | TRBV6-1 | CASERGGNQPQHF | TGTGCCAGCGAAAGGGGTGGCAATCAGCCCCAGCATTTT
NA | TRBJ2-3 | once | TRBV7-9 | CASSPPGASTDTQYF | TGTGCCAGCAGCCCACCTGGGGCTAGCACAGATACGCAGTATTTT
TRBD2 | TRBJ2-5 | NA | TRBV2 | CASSQQRGAQETQYF | TGTGCCAGCAGCCAACAGCGGGGGGCCCAAGAGACCCAGTACTTC
TRBD2 | TRBJ2-3 | once | TRBV7-3 | CASSFLPSGGRADTQYF | TGTGCCAGCAGCTTTCTCCCTAGCGGGGGGAGGGCAGATACGCAGTATTTT
TRBD1 | TRBJ1-6 | once | TRBV12-5 | CASGSNPFPGQGAIPNSPLHF | TGTGCTAGTGGTTCCAACCCATTCCCGGGACAGGGGGCGATCCCTAATTCACCCCTCCACTTT
NA | TRBJ2-7 | NA | TRBV5-1 | CASSFPDYNEQYF | TGCGCCAGCAGCTTTCCGGACTACAACGAGCAGTACTTC
TRBD2 | TRBJ2-1 | NA | TRBV6-1 | CASSDLASGSYNEQFF | TGTGCCAGCAGTGACTTGGCTAGCGGGTCTTACAATGAGCAGTTCTTC
TRBD1 | TRBJ1-2 | few | TRBV18 | CASSPRTGDGYTF | TGTGCCAGCTCACCACGGACAGGGGATGGCTACACCTTC
NA | TRBJ1-5 | once | TRBV7-8 | CASSLGDTQNQPQHF | TGTGCCAGCAGCTTAGGGGACACACAAAATCAGCCCCAGCATTTT
NA | TRBJ2-5 | NA | TRBV5-1 | CASTPSGGVETQYF | TGCGCCAGCACTCCTTCCGGGGGAGTAGAGACCCAGTACTTC
TRBD1 | TRBJ2-2 | few | TRBV27 | CASSTTDRSYTGELFF | TGTGCCAGCAGTACGACGGACAGGTCCTACACCGGGGAGCTGTTTTTT
TRBD2 | TRBJ2-2 | once | TRBV5-8 | CASSPTGTSVPGELFF | TGTGCCAGCAGCCCAACAGGGACTAGCGTTCCCGGGGAGCTGTTTTTT
TRBD1 | TRBJ2-7 | NA | TRBV6-5 | CASSPQTGGKYEQYF | TGTGCCAGCAGTCCCCAGACAGGGGGCAAGTACGAGCAGTACTTC
NA | TRBJ1-2 | NA | TRBV6-1 | CASRAGANGYTF | TGTGCCAGCAGGGCAGGGGCGAATGGCTACACCTTC